This TCR beta chain emerged from a study of T cell responses to AZD1222 COVID-19 vaccine (dated by TCRdb to the early 2020s). Regarding the research as a whole: TCR sequencing covered over 230 trial participants: nearly 210 given two doses of AZD1222 and 26 given two doses of MenACWY control vaccine. Enrollment into the trials was organized by age into subgroups of 18-55, 56-69 and 70-plus years, and those subgroups contained roughly 150, 30 and 60 TCR-sequenced participants, respectively.

The CDR3 regions of human TCRbeta chains were analyzed by immunosequencing. The authors processed their data as follows. TCRs in the repertoires were compared against a reference library of SARS-CoV-2-specific TCRs that had been generated with the MIRA antigen-specificity platform. Breadth meant the fraction of unique TCRs that were SARS-CoV-2-associated, whereas depth meant the fraction of total T cells that were SARS-CoV-2-associated. Each spike-specific TCR was assigned to its reactive spike region and to a CD4 or CD8 class using the MIRA data. Log10-transformed breadth and depth values were compared by one-way ANOVA with Sidak's multiple comparisons tests. TCRdb carries this immuneACCESS record with in-frame sequences only. Its versions omit some clonotypes, under half of them owing to an unresolved V gene in the studies checked, with the rest unexplained. V, J and clone size were drawn from that table, and D and trimming were deduced from the DNA. Counted in this sample were about 160,000 clones; 88% of them appeared once. The ten largest clones add up to 4.3% of the sample.

Of note for this clone: Its antigen is currently not known. Base quality data are lacking; no much larger clone is found one base away.

The investigation overall reported the following: Reportedly, almost half of the unique spike-specific TCRs recognized epitopes lying outside the regions that are mutated in the B.1.351 and B.1.1.7 variants. Spike-specific TCR breadth and depth rose significantly after two AZD1222 doses compared with day 0 and with MenACWY recipients. No day 14 peak-response samples were available, so repertoires were characterized only after the peak T cell response. Most participants were white British and females outnumbered males, and the authors suggested that clonal diversity may have been underestimated. In the small 56-69-year group, the increase in depth fell short of significance, most likely because of low power. Conclusions about previously exposed vaccinees were limited because only six AZD1222 recipients were SARS-CoV-2 seropositive at baseline. Vaccine-associated CD4 TCRs spanned the whole spike protein, with dominant responses in regions 160-218 and 743-854.

The time point label here, explained by the study, means: about 28 days (+/-7) after the second vaccine dose. Because spike-specific TCR depth and breadth did not differ between the two schedules, AZD1222 recipients who got a second dose at roughly 4 weeks were pooled with those who got a second dose at roughly 12 weeks. Samples from vaccinated people were obtained from the UK trials COV001 and COV002, which included a single-blind randomized controlled phase 2/3 trial of AZD1222 (ChAdOx1 nCoV-19) in healthy adults. For TCRbeta chain sequencing, PBMC samples were collected from trial participants at day 0 and at day 28 after the second dose. The germline V gene encodes CDR1 MGHRA and CDR2 YSYEKL. Measured from the cysteine to the phenylalanine, the CDR3 is 14 residues long. This entry keeps only the CDR3 DNA: 42 bases, framed from base 1. The junction shows trimming of 0 bases on V and 8 bases on J, plus 10 bases between the germline ends.

Source: peripheral blood, taken 28 days after the second AZD1222 dose. The sequence is built from TRBV4-1 and TRBJ1-4; no D gene call is confident. This TCR was sampled from an adult who received the AZD1222 COVID-19 vaccine. The sequenced DNA: TGCGCCAGCAGCCAAGAGCGGGGTCAGGAAAAACTGTTTTTT. Its translation is CASSQERGQEKLFF.